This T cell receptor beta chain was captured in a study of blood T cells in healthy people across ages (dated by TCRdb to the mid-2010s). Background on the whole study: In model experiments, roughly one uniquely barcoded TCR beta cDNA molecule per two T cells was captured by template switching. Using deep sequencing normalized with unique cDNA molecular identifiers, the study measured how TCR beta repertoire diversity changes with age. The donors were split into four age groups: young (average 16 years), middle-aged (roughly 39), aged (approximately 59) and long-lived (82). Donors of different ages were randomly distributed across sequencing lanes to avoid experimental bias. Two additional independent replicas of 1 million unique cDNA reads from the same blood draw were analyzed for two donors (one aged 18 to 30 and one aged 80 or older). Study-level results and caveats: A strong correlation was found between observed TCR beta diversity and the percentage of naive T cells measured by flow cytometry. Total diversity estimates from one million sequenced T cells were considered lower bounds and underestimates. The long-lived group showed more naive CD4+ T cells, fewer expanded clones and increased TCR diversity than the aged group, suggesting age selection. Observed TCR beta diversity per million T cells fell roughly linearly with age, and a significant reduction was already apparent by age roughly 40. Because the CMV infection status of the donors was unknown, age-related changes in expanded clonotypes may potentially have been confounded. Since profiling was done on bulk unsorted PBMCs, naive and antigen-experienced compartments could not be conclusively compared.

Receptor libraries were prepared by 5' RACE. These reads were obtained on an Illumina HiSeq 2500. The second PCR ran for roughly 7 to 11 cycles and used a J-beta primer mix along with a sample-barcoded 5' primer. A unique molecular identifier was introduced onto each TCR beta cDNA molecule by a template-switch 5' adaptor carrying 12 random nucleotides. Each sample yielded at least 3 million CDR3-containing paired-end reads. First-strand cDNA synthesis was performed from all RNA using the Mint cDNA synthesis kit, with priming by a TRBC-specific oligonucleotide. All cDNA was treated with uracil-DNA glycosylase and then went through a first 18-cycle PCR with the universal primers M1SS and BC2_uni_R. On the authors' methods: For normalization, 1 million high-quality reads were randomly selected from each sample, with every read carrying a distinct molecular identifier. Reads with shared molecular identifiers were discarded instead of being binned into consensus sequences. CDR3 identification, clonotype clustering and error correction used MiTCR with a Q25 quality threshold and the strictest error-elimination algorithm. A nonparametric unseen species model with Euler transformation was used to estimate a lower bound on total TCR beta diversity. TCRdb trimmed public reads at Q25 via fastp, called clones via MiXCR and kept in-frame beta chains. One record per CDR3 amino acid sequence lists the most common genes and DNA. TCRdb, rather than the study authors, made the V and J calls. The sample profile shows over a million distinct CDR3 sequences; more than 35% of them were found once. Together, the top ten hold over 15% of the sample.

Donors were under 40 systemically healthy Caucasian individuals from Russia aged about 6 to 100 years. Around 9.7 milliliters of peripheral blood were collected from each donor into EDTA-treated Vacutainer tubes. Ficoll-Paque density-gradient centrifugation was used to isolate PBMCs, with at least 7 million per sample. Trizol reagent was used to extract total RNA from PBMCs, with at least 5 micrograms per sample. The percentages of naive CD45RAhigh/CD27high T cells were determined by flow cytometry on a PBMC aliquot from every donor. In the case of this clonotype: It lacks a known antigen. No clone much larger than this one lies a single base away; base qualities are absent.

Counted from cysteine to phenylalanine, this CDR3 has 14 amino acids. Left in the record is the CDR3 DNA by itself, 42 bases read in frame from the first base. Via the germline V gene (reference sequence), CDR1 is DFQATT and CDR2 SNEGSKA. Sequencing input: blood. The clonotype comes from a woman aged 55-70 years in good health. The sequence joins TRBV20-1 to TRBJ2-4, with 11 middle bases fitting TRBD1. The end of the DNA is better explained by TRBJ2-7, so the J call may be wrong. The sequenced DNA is TGCAGTGCCTCGAAGGGGACAGGGGGCTACGAGCAGTACTTC. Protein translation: CSASKGTGGYEQYF.